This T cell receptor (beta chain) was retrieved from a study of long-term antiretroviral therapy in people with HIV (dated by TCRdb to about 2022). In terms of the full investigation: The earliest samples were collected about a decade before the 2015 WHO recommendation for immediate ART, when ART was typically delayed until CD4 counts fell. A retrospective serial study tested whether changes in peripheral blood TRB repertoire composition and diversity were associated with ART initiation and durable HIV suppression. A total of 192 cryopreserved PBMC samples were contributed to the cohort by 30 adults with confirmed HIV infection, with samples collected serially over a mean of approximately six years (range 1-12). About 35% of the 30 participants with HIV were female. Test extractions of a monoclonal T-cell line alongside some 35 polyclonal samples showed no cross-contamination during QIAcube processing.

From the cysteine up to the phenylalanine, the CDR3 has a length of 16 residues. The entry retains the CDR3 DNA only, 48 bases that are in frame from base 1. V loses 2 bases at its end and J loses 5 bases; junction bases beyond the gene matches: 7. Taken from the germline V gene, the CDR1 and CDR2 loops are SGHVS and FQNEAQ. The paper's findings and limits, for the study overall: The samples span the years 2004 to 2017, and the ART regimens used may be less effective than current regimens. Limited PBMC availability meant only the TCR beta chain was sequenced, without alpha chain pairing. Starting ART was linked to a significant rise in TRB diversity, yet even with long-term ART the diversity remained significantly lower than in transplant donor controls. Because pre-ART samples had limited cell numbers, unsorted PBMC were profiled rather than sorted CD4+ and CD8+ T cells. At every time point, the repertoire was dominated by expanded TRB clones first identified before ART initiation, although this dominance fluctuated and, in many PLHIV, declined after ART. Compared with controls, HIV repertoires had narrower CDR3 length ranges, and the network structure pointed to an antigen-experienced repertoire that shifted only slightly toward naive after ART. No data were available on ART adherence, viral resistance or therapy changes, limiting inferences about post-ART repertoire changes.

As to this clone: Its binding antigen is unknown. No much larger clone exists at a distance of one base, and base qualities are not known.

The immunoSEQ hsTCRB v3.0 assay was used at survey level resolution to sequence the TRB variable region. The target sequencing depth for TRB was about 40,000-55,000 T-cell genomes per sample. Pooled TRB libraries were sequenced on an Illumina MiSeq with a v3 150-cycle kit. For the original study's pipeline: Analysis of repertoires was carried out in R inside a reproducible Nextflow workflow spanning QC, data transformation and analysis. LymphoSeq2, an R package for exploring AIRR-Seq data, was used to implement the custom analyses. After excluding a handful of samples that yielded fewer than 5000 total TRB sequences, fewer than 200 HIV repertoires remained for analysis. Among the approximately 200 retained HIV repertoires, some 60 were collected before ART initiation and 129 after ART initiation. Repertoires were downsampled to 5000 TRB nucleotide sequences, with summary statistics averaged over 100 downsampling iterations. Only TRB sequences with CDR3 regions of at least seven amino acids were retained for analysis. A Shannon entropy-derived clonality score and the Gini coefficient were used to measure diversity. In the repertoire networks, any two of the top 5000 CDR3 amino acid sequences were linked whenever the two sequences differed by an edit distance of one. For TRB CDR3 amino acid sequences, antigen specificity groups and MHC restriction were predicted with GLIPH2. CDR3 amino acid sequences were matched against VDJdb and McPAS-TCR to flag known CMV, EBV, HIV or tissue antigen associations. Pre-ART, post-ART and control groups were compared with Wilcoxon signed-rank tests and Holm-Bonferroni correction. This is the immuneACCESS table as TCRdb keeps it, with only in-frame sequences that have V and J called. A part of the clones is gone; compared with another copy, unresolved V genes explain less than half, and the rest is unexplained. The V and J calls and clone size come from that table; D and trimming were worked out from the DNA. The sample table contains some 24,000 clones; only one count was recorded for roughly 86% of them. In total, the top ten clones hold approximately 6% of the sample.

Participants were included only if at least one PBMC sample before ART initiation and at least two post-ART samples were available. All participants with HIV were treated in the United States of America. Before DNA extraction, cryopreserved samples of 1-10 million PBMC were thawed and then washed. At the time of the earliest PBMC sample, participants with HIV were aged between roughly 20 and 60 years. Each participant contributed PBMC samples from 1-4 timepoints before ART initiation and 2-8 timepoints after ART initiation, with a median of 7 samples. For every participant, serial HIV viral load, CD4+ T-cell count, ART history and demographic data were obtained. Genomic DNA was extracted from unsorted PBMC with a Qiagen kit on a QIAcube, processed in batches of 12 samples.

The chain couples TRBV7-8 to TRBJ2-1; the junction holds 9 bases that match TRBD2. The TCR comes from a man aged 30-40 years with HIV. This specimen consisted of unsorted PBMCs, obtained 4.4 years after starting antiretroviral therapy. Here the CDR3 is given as CASSLMGSGGHNEQFF. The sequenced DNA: TGTGCCAGCAGCTTAATGGGTAGCGGGGGACACAATGAGCAGTTCTTC.